Presented here are 26 T cell receptor beta chains from one specimen sequenced in a study of blood T cells in healthy people across ages. A J-beta primer mix and a sample-barcoded 5' primer were used in a second PCR of roughly 7 to 12 cycles. TCRdb re-analysed the 5' RACE reads in MiXCR, keeping a single row per CDR3 protein. Among approximately 800,000 distinct CDR3 sequences listed, more than 45% were seen once. The sample taken for sequencing was blood. The receptors come from a man aged 30-40 years in good health.

The genes are TRBV19 and TRBJ2-7; 11 nucleotides agree with TRBD1. The CDR3 length is 13 residues. CDR1 and CDR2 from the germline V gene are LNHDA and SQIVND (reference sequence). Germline trimming cut 8 bases from V and 6 bases from J; bases unmatched to any gene: 6. DNA for the CDR3: TGTGCCAGTCGAGGACAGGGGGCAATCGAGCAGTACTTC. It encodes CASRGQGAIEQYF.

This clonotype was observed a handful of times. The chain combines TRBV12-3 or TRBV12-4 with TRBJ2-3; TRBD2 might be the D (6 bases). This CDR3 has 15 residues. Trimming removed 6 bases at V and 4 bases at J, with 17 bases between. CDR3 protein: CASSAASALPDTQYF. The CDR3 DNA is TGTGCCAGCAGCGCGGCTAGCGCTTTACCAGATACGCAGTATTTT.

This clonotype showed up just once. The rearrangement uses TRBV4-3 and TRBJ2-7, with TRBD2 matching over 7 bases. The CDR3 totals 15 residues. V trimming: 4 bases; J trimming: 3 bases; junction bases outside the gene matches: 9. Germline values: CDR1 LGHNA, CDR2 YSLEER. In DNA, the CDR3 is TGCGCCAGCAGCCCCTCGGGACTAACCGACTACGAGCAGTACTTC. Translating gives CASSPSGLTDYEQYF.

There are a few counts of this clonotype. The CDR3 loop is CSAGLAGAYNEQFF. Here the CDR3 DNA reads TGCAGTGCTGGACTAGCGGGGGCCTACAATGAGCAGTTCTTC. The V gene is TRBV20-1, the J gene TRBJ2-1; 13 bases map to TRBD2. Unmatched junction bases numbered 0, after V lost 5 bases and J lost 2 bases. The CDR3 has 14 residues. The V gene's germline CDR1 is DFQATT and CDR2 SNEGSKA (reference sequence).

The rearrangement joins TRBV7-2 to TRBJ1-5; D remains unclear. CDR1 is SGHTA, CDR2 FQGNSA, per germline. The CDR3 length is 15 residues. Trimming removed 1 base from V and 6 bases from J, with 13 bases in between. The CDR3 DNA reads TGTGCCAGCAGCTTAGAGCCAGGTCAGCGTCAGCCCCAGCATTTT. It yields the protein CASSLEPGQRQPQHF.

The J gene is TRBJ2-7, the V gene TRBV29-1, with 12 bases identical to TRBD2. CDR3 length: 12 residues. V was pared by 7 bases and J by 9 bases, with 7 bases of the junction left unmatched. Germline V gives CDR1 SQVTM, CDR2 ANQGSEA. CDR3 in DNA: TGCAGCGGAGCTAGCGGGAGGGGAACGCAGTACTTC. As protein: CSGASGRGTQYF.

V gene TRBV15 combines with J gene TRBJ2-1; D might be TRBD2 (6 bases). The CDR3 is 16 residues long. CDR1 and CDR2 (germline): LNHNV, YYDKDF (reference sequence). Between the trimmed V and J ends, which lost 5 bases and 1 base, there was a span of 15 bases. The CDR3 DNA sequence: TGTGCCACCAGCGTGGCGACCGGGGGTTCCTACAATGAGCAGTTCTTC. Amino acid sequence: CATSVATGGSYNEQFF.

V is TRBV24-1 and J is TRBJ2-2; TRBD1 or TRBD2 may be the D gene (5 bases each). Trimming removed 4 bases at V and 2 bases at J, with 13 bases between. Germline values: CDR1 KGHDR, CDR2 SFDVKD. This CDR3 spans 16 amino acids. CDR3 nucleotide sequence: TGTGCCACCAGTGACCCCCCCGGGGCAAACACCGGGGAGCTGTTTTTT. Its translation: CATSDPPGANTGELFF.

This chain uses TRBV25-1 with TRBJ2-5; the D gene is possibly TRBD2 (6 bases). This CDR3 comprises 16 residues. V was pared by 3 bases and J by 3 bases, with 17 bases between. Germline CDR1 reads MGHDK; CDR2 reads SYGVNS. CDR3 coding DNA: TGTGCCAGCAGTGAGGGATCCGGCGGAGGGGAAGAGACCCAGTACTTC. This encodes CASSEGSGGGEETQYF.

The chain couples TRBV20-1 to TRBJ2-5, with 7 bases that match TRBD1. The J call is in doubt because the DNA end fits TRBJ2-7 better. This CDR3 region has 14 residues. Germline lookup yields CDR1 DFQATT and CDR2 SNEGSKA (reference sequence). The CDR3 spells CSARDRDRPYEQYF. CDR3 in DNA: TGCAGTGCACGAGACCGGGACAGACCCTACGAGCAGTACTTC.

This clonotype was seen just once. The chain is built from TRBV28 and TRBJ2-1, with 10 positions matching TRBD2. This CDR3 is 15 amino acids long. Trimming at V came to 5 bases and at J to 6 bases, leaving 7 bases not matched to a gene. The germline V gene encodes CDR1 MDHEN and CDR2 SYDVKM. The CDR3 DNA reads TGTGCCAGCAGTCCTAGCGGGAGAGGTTCCAATGAGCAGTTCTTC. Protein sequence: CASSPSGRGSNEQFF.

The rearrangement joins TRBV20-1 to TRBJ2-5; D unclear. The CDR3 is made up of 15 amino acids. Germline loops: CDR1 DFQATT, CDR2 SNEGSKA (reference sequence). V dropped 0 bases and J dropped 1 base, with 12 bases sitting between them. The CDR3 protein is CSARDPWVPQETQYF. For the CDR3, the DNA is TGCAGTGCTAGAGATCCGTGGGTTCCCCAAGAGACCCAGTACTTC.

The chain joins TRBV10-3 to TRBJ2-7, with 9 positions matching TRBD1. Unmatched junction bases numbered 5, after V lost 0 bases and J lost 8 bases. The CDR3 spans 14 residues. In germline, CDR1 is ENHRY, CDR2 SYGVKD. CDR3 bases: TGTGCCATCAGTGAGTCAGGGACAGGGACCAAGCAGTACTTC. Its translation is CAISESGTGTKQYF.

The chain combines TRBV3-1 with TRBJ2-5, with 7 bases identical to TRBD2. This CDR3 is built from 14 residues. V shed 2 bases and J 5 bases; nucleotides not matched to a gene: 5. Germline CDR1 and CDR2: LGHDT and YNNKEL (reference sequence). CDR3 sequence: CASSQWGRGETQYF. DNA of the CDR3: TGTGCCAGCAGCCAATGGGGGAGGGGCGAGACCCAGTACTTC.

This clonotype was seen a few times. The rearrangement joins TRBV7-9 to TRBJ2-7; 9 bases align to TRBD1. Germline assignment: CDR1 SEHNR and CDR2 FQNEAQ (reference sequence). The V segment lost 6 bases and the J segment 2 bases; nucleotides outside the gene matches: 17. This CDR3 is 18 amino acids long. The CDR3 reads CASRPWGTGTGLTYEQYF. In DNA form, the CDR3 reads TGTGCCAGCAGGCCATGGGGAACCGGGACAGGGTTAACCTACGAGCAGTACTTC.

The chain uses TRBV7-9 and TRBJ1-2; D remains unclear. Germline V lookup: CDR1 SEHNR, CDR2 FQNEAQ (reference sequence). Trimming shortened V by 4 bases and J by 5 bases, and 17 bases separated the two germline ends. This CDR3 is built from 15 residues. CDR3 coding DNA: TGTGCCAGCAGCTCCCGGACGGCGGGGTGGTATGGCTACACCTTC. Translated, it gives CASSSRTAGWYGYTF.

This chain joins TRBV9 and TRBJ2-1; possible D gene TRBD2, 5 bases. Germline CDR1 is SGDLS and CDR2 is YYNGEE. Deletions cut 3 bases from V and 4 bases from J, with 11 bases between. There are 14 residues in the CDR3. The CDR3 DNA follows: TGTGCCAGCAGCGAAGCGGAGCTATACAATGAGCAGTTCTTC. Its translation: CASSEAELYNEQFF.

This chain joins TRBV25-1 and TRBJ2-5; the match to TRBD1 covers 8 bases. V gave up 7 bases and J gave up 3 bases; unmatched junction bases: 10. The CDR3 sequence is 15 residues long. Germline V gives CDR1 MGHDK, CDR2 SYGVNS. Here the CDR3 reads CASTSLGQGEETQYF. The CDR3 region has the DNA TGTGCCAGCACCTCACTCGGACAGGGCGAAGAGACCCAGTACTTC.

V is TRBV4-2 and J is TRBJ2-3, with D possibly being TRBD2 (5 bases). CDR1 and CDR2 from the germline V gene are LGHNA and YNFKEQ. The CDR3 length is 15 residues. V was clipped by 4 bases and J by 6 bases, with 17 bases between them. The CDR3 region is CASSPNELASDTQYF. The CDR3 nucleotides read TGTGCCAGCAGCCCAAACGAGCTAGCTTCCGATACGCAGTATTTT.

The rearrangement uses TRBV6-5 and TRBJ2-7; D possibly matches TRBD1 or TRBD2 (5 bases each). The V end was cut by 7 bases, the J end by 2 bases, with 15 bases between. The CDR3 totals 14 residues. Looked up from germline, CDR1 is MNHEY and CDR2 is SVGAGI. The DNA of the CDR3 is TGTGCCAGCATGGGGAGACAGAAAGCCTACGAGCAGTACTTC. The encoded protein is CASMGRQKAYEQYF.

The V and J genes are TRBV25-1 and TRBJ2-1, with TRBD2 identical over 9 bases. Germline lookup yields CDR1 MGHDK and CDR2 SYGVNS. This CDR3 has 18 amino acids. J gave up 8 bases and V 1 base, and 15 bases lay outside the gene matches. For the CDR3, the DNA is TGTGCCAGCAGTGAATTTTTTGCTAGCGGGAATGGTGGGGATGAGCAGTTCTTC. Protein sequence: CASSEFFASGNGGDEQFF.

This clonotype was detected only once. The chain recombines TRBV7-9 with TRBJ2-7; D gene uncertain. V shed 4 bases and J shed 3 bases, with 7 bases lying between them. Germline lookup yields CDR1 SEHNR and CDR2 FQNEAQ (reference sequence). The CDR3 length is 12 residues. CDR3 sequence: CASSSWDYEQYF. CDR3 sequence (DNA): TGTGCCAGCAGCTCCTGGGACTACGAGCAGTACTTC.

In this sample, this clonotype turned up a few times. V is TRBV7-2 and J is TRBJ2-4; weak D call: TRBD2 (6 bases). TRBJ2-7 matches the DNA end more closely, so the J call is doubtful. This CDR3 spans 14 amino acids. Germline CDR1 and CDR2: SGHTA and FQGNSA. The CDR3 is CASSLAGWDYEQYF. CDR3 DNA sequence: TGTGCCAGCAGCTTGGCGGGATGGGACTACGAGCAGTACTTC.

This sequence joins TRBV7-3 and TRBJ2-5, with D possibly TRBD2 on 6 matching bases. The germline CDR1 and CDR2 sequences are SGHTA and FQGTGA. CDR3 length: 13 residues. Trimming removed 3 bases at V and 11 bases at J, with 16 bases between. CDR3: CASSFSSAGWQYF. The CDR3 nucleotides read TGTGCCAGCAGCTTTAGTAGTGCGGGGTGGCAGTACTTC. Combining the CDR3 with reference TRBV7-3 and TRBJ2-5 gives the whole variable domain GAGVSQTPSNKVTEKGKYVELRCDPISGHTALYWYRQSLGQGPEFLIYFQGTGAADDSGLPNDRFFAVRPEGSVSTLKIQRTERGDSAVYLCASSFSSAGWQYFGPGTRLLVL.

V is TRBV6-4 and J is TRBJ2-1; D tentatively reads TRBD1 or TRBD2 (6 bases each). The CDR3 runs to 14 residues. Trimming removed 7 bases at V and 1 base at J, with 11 bases between. CDR1 and CDR2 (germline): MRHNA, SNTAGT. CDR3 in amino acids: CASKSGASYNEQFF. CDR3 DNA: TGTGCCAGCAAATCGGGGGCATCCTACAATGAGCAGTTCTTC.

The chain carries TRBV19 and TRBJ1-5, with 8 positions matching TRBD1. Losses at the gene ends were 7 bases for V and 7 bases for J; bases not matched to a gene: 6. The CDR3 is 13 amino acids. The germline V gene encodes CDR1 LNHDA and CDR2 SQIVND (reference sequence). The CDR3 nucleotides are TGTGCCAGTACAATACAGGGGGGGCAGCCCCAGCATTTT. Residues: CASTIQGGQPQHF.